This T cell receptor (beta chain) was sequenced during a study of STAT3 mutations in large granular lymphocyte leukemia. On the study more broadly: Canonical activating STAT3 mutations were detected in roughly half of the longitudinally sequenced T-LGLL patients. Over half of T-LGLL patients had one or more immunosuppressive regimens.

Using immunoSEQ multiplex PCR, the repertoire was profiled, and TCRdb retains in-frame clones only, with some absent. The sample holds about 7,000 clones, 45% to 65% seen once. There are 16 residues in the CDR3. Germline V gene lookup returns CDR1 MNHNS and CDR2 SASEGT. V trimming: 4 bases; J trimming: 6 bases; junction bases outside the gene matches: 11. About this clone itself: As yet, its antigen is unknown.

Study-wide results and caveats: Suggested: STAT3 mutation was not the ancestral event for these clonal expansions. Persisting codominant clonotypes may have hidden a small pathogenic clone. Every T-LGLL patient had at least one immunodominant TCRbeta clonotype.

The V and J genes are TRBV6-1 and TRBJ1-5; 8 bases are shared with TRBD1. This clonotype was obtained from a boy aged 10-17 years with T-cell large granular lymphocyte leukemia. Some clones in this sample may be carry-over from other donors' samples. What was sequenced was peripheral blood mononuclear cells. CDR3 sequence reads: CASSALQGEGGQPQHF. Here the CDR3 DNA reads TGTGCCAGCAGTGCACTACAGGGGGAGGGGGGTCAGCCCCAGCATTTT.